The clone carrying this TCR beta chain has a handful of counts. What it recognizes is unknown. Germline CDR1 is SGHTA and CDR2 is FQGTGA. This CDR3 contains 14 residues. V shed 5 bases, J shed 6 bases, and the junction held 3 bases outside the gene matches. Time point given: patch test 1, 2 weeks after DPC sensitization. Documented treatment: therapeutic diphenylcyclopropenone sensitization with weekly scalp DPC. TCRdb re-called the RACE reads through MiXCR, storing one row per CDR3 protein. Of fewer than 100,000 distinct CDR3 sequences listed, around 12% were seen once; the top ten hold less than 2.5%. These data come from a study of human T cells and chemical hapten exposure. Study-level background: For sensitization, 2% DPC was applied to a roughly 2 cm by roughly 2 cm patch of upper inner arm skin. Variation in per-sample TCR yields came mainly from small pooled library volume differences.

Study-wide results and limits: Alopecia in all donors means immunity may differ from healthy individuals. In comparison with controls, expanded TCRs gave rise to a significantly larger number of large CDR3 similarity clusters.

Sample: whole blood, taken in connection with sensitization to the hapten diphenylcyclopropenone (DPC). The TCR sequence derives from a woman aged 40 to 55 with alopecia areata. Some clones in this sample may be carry-over from other donors' samples. The chain is built from TRBV7-3 and TRBJ2-1; TRBD2 agrees at 11 bases. The CDR3 region has the DNA TGTGCCAGCAGCCGACTAGCGGGAATCAATGAGCAGTTCTTC. This gives the protein CASSRLAGINEQFF.